This passage covers 25 T cell receptor beta chains from one sample sequenced in a study of CD8+CD57+ T cells in acquired aplastic anemia. Patients chosen for sequencing had CD8+CD57+ cells that had expanded, as shown by flow cytometry. For CDR3 and TCR beta VDJ profiling, genomic DNA was the template used. TCRdb re-analysed the reads in MiXCR, keeping a single row per CDR3 protein. The data hold about 160,000 distinct CDR3 sequences, with less than 50% observed a single time. The specimen sequenced was sorted CD4+, CD8+, or CD8+CD57+ T cells (not recorded which) from PBMCs. Receptors were obtained from a human donor with aplastic anemia.

The V call is TRBV6-6, the J call TRBJ1-3; possibly TRBD1 for D (5 bases). The CDR3 has 16 amino acids. The germline V and J ends were trimmed by 2 bases and 2 bases, with 13 bases remaining between them. Germline-derived CDR1 and CDR2 are MNHNY and SVGAGI (reference sequence). The CDR3 nucleotides are TGTGCCAGCAGTTACGTGGGGGGAGGGACTGGAAACACCATATATTTT. Translation gives CASSYVGGGTGNTIYF.

The J gene is TRBJ2-7, the V gene TRBV5-1; D unclear. This CDR3 comprises 15 residues. V was clipped by 4 bases and J by 0 bases, with 14 bases between them. Germline lookup yields CDR1 SGHRS and CDR2 YFSETQ. This chain's CDR3 is CASSQAGIYSYEQYF. CDR3 DNA: TGCGCCAGCAGCCAAGCCGGCATTTACTCCTACGAGCAGTACTTC.

This chain joins TRBV10-3 and TRBJ2-3; D is ambiguous. CDR1 and CDR2 from the germline V gene are ENHRY and SYGVKD. CDR3 length: 13 residues. V gave up 0 bases and J gave up 6 bases, with 7 bases separating them. This chain's CDR3 is CAISESGLDTQYF. The DNA of the CDR3 is TGTGCCATCAGTGAGTCAGGGTTGGATACGCAGTATTTT.

The sample holds many counts of this clonotype. This chain joins TRBV7-8 and TRBJ2-3, with TRBD2 identical over 9 bases. CDR1 is SGHVS, CDR2 FQNEAQ, per germline. The CDR3 loop spans 16 amino acids. Unmatched junction bases numbered 10, after V lost 1 base and J lost 8 bases. CDR3 DNA: TGTGCCAGCAGCTTAGATGGAGCGGGAGGTTTCGGTACGCAGTATTTT. Its protein product is CASSLDGAGGFGTQYF.

This clonotype turned up a few times. V usage is TRBV20-1 and J usage is TRBJ2-7, with TRBD1 matching 10 bases. CDR1 is DFQATT and CDR2 is SNEGSKA in the germline V gene (reference sequence). Trimming at V came to 5 bases and at J to 4 bases, leaving 5 bases not matched to a gene. CDR3 length equals 13 residues. CDR3 protein: CSARPGQGYEQYF. In DNA form, the CDR3 reads TGCAGTGCTCGACCGGGACAGGGGTACGAGCAGTACTTC.

The genes are TRBV24-1 and TRBJ2-3; TRBD1 matches 9 bases. The CDR3 contains 16 residues. The V gene's germline CDR1 is KGHDR and CDR2 SFDVKD. J was trimmed by 0 bases and V by 8 bases; bases with no gene match: 8. The CDR3 spells CATTNRDRVSTDTQYF. DNA of the CDR3: TGTGCCACCACTAACCGGGACAGGGTAAGCACAGATACGCAGTATTTT.

V and J are TRBV28 and TRBJ1-4, with 8 bases aligning to TRBD1. J lost 6 bases, V lost 10 bases, and 4 bases had no gene match. Per the germline V gene, CDR1 is MDHEN and CDR2 is SYDVKM. The CDR3 consists of 12 residues. The CDR3 sequence is CAILGQDEKLFF. In DNA, the CDR3 is TGTGCCATCCTGGGACAGGATGAAAAACTGTTTTTT.

This clonotype came up many times. J is TRBJ1-1 and V is TRBV7-9; 10 bases are a match to TRBD1. The germline V gene encodes CDR1 SEHNR and CDR2 FQNEAQ (reference sequence). This CDR3 contains 17 residues. Germline trimming cut 5 bases from V and 4 bases from J; bases unmatched to any gene: 13. The CDR3 here is CASSSPGQGFGGTEAFF. The CDR3 nucleotides are TGTGCCAGCAGCAGTCCGGGACAGGGGTTCGGTGGCACTGAAGCTTTCTTT.

The CDR3: CAWSVGAANTGELFF. CDR3 coding DNA: TGTGCCTGGAGTGTAGGAGCGGCGAACACCGGGGAGCTGTTTTTT. The rearrangement joins TRBV30 to TRBJ2-2; tentative D call: TRBD2 (5 bases). Germline V gene sequence: CDR1 GTSNPN, CDR2 SVGIG (reference sequence). The CDR3 is made up of 15 amino acids. V was cut by 0 bases and J by 0 bases, with 8 bases left in between.

The sample holds a few counts of this clonotype. Being one base from a much bigger clone, this may be a read error. The genes are TRBV20-1 and TRBJ2-7; TRBD2 matches 8 bases. The germline V gene has CDR1 DFQATT and CDR2 SNEGSKA (reference sequence). The CDR3 is 21 residues long. V was clipped by 0 bases and J by 0 bases; unmatched bases: 22. The CDR3 region is CSARDLRELAASGTSSYEQYF. CDR3 nucleotide sequence: TGCAGTGCTAGAGATTTAAGGGAACTAGCGGCAAGTGGAACTAGCTCCTACGAGCAGTACTTC.

The V gene is TRBV7-6, the J gene TRBJ2-7, with 8 nucleotides matching TRBD1. This CDR3 region has 14 residues. V was pared by 2 bases and J by 4 bases, with 4 bases of the junction left unmatched. Germline V CDR1 and CDR2: SGHVS, FNYEAQ. The CDR3 loop reads CASSLRTGGYEQYF. The CDR3, as DNA: TGTGCCAGCAGCTTACGTACAGGGGGGTACGAGCAGTACTTC. Based on the CDR3 plus reference TRBV7-6 and TRBJ2-7, the full variable domain is GAGVSQSPRYKVTKRGQDVALRCDPISGHVSLYWYRQALGQGPEFLTYFNYEAQQDKSGLPNDRFSAERPEGSISTLTIQRTEQRDSAMYRCASSLRTGGYEQYFGPGTRLTVT.

In regard to this clonotype: Given a much more abundant clone one base away, this may be a read error. The chain joins TRBV27 to TRBJ2-1; D unclear. This CDR3 is built from 12 residues. Looked up from germline, CDR1 is MNHEY and CDR2 is SMNVEV (reference sequence). This CDR3 is CASSYDRNGQFF. The CDR3 coding sequence is TGTGCCAGCAGTTACGATCGGAATGGGCAGTTCTTC.

This chain uses TRBV19 with TRBJ2-7, with 9 bases that match TRBD1. The V and J ends lost 1 base and 5 bases, in that order; junction bases with no gene match: 6. CDR3 size: 15 residues. CDR1 LNHDA and CDR2 SQIVND come from the germline V gene (reference sequence). CDR3 DNA sequence: TGTGCCAGTAGTATAGTAGGACAGGGGATGAACGAGCAGTACTTC. This sequence encodes CASSIVGQGMNEQYF.

This clonotype was counted only a few times. The gene calls are TRBV27 and TRBJ1-1, with TRBD1 matching 8 bases. The V gene end was trimmed by 5 bases and the J gene end by 5 bases; junction bases not matched to a gene: 10. The CDR3 runs 15 residues. Germline V gene data show CDR1 as MNHEY and CDR2 as SMNVEV (reference sequence). The CDR3 coding sequence is TGTGCCAGCAGTCCCCTCGGACAGGGTGGTACTGAAGCTTTCTTT. Translation: CASSPLGQGGTEAFF.

This clonotype was detected ten times or more. This rearrangement joins TRBV7-3 to TRBJ2-5, with D possibly being TRBD2 (6 bases). Between the trimmed V and J ends, which lost 3 bases and 1 base, there was a span of 9 bases. The CDR3 is made up of 14 amino acids. The germline gives CDR1 SGHTA, CDR2 FQGTGA. CDR3 protein: CASSFGGTQETQYF. CDR3 nucleotides: TGTGCCAGCAGCTTCGGAGGGACCCAAGAGACCCAGTACTTC.

Points on this clonotype: Compared with germline, one end of the junction differs, possibly owing to a read error. This chain connects TRBV6-1 to TRBJ1-1; D remains unclear. Per germline, CDR1 MNHNS and CDR2 SASEGT. This CDR3 is built from 12 residues. This chain's CDR3 is CASRSGNAEAFF. For the CDR3, the DNA is TGTGCCAGCAGATCGGGGAACGCTGAAGCTTTCTTT.

The rearrangement links TRBV20-1 to TRBJ2-5; unclear D gene. Germline CDR1 is DFQATT and CDR2 is SNEGSKA (reference sequence). The V gene lost 3 bases and the J gene lost 7 bases, with 12 bases spanning the gap. This CDR3 has 12 residues. The CDR3 loop reads CSASSPRGTQYF. Here the CDR3 DNA reads TGCAGTGCTAGTTCTCCACGCGGGACCCAGTACTTC.

The CDR3 DNA reads as TGCAGCGTTGGACGACAGCCCAATGAGCAGTTCTTC. Its protein product is CSVGRQPNEQFF. This chain links TRBV29-1 with TRBJ2-1; a possible D gene is TRBD1 (5 bases). From germline, CDR1 is SQVTM and CDR2 ANQGSEA. V dropped 4 bases and J dropped 6 bases, with 10 bases sitting between them. CDR3 length: 12 residues.

The chain combines TRBV19 with TRBJ1-2; 7 nucleotides align to TRBD1. Germline V gives CDR1 LNHDA, CDR2 SQIVND (reference sequence). This CDR3 is 14 amino acids long. The V gene end was trimmed by 6 bases and the J gene end by 4 bases; junction bases not matched to a gene: 8. CDR3 residues: CASSDRQGAYGYTF. CDR3 sequence (DNA): TGTGCCAGTAGCGATCGACAGGGCGCCTATGGCTACACCTTC. The full variable domain, in which reference TRBV19 and TRBJ1-2 provide the parts outside the CDR3, is DGGITQSPKYLFRKEGQNVTLSCEQNLNHDAMYWYRQDPGQGLRLIYYSQIVNDFQKGDIAEGYSVSREKKESFPLTVTSAQKNPTAFYLCASSDRQGAYGYTFGSGTRLTVV.

This clonotype has a count of ten or more. V usage is TRBV7-9 and J usage is TRBJ2-1, with a weak D call TRBD1 (5 bases). CDR3 length: 14 residues. Germline assignment: CDR1 SEHNR and CDR2 FQNEAQ (reference sequence). V dropped 3 bases and J dropped 4 bases, with 10 bases sitting between them. Here the CDR3 DNA reads TGTGCCAGCAGCTTTTTGGGGCCTTACAATGAGCAGTTCTTC. Residues: CASSFLGPYNEQFF.

This clonotype was picked up many times. The rearrangement joins TRBV5-1 to TRBJ2-3; 7 bases align to TRBD1. V was pared by 3 bases and J by 2 bases, with 12 bases of the junction left unmatched. Per germline, CDR1 SGHRS and CDR2 YFSETQ. The CDR3 loop spans 17 amino acids. CDR3 coding DNA: TGCGCCAGCAGCTCACTGTCCCGGGACAGTTACACAGATACGCAGTATTTT. Protein sequence: CASSSLSRDSYTDTQYF.

The CDR3 sequence is CATSDSGGTQYF. CDR3 nucleotides: TGTGCCACCAGTGATTCGGGGGGTACGCAGTATTTT. J is TRBJ2-3 and V is TRBV24-1, with 7 positions matching TRBD2. Trimming took 2 bases from V and 8 from J; bases not matched to a gene: 0. CDR1 and CDR2 (germline): KGHDR, SFDVKD. The CDR3 is 12 residues long.

Here the CDR3 DNA reads TGCGCCAGCAGCTTGGGAAAAGGGAGCAATGAGCAGTTCTTC. It specifies CASSLGKGSNEQFF. V gene TRBV5-1 combines with J gene TRBJ2-1, with a weak D call TRBD2 (5 bases). The germline CDR1 and CDR2 sequences are SGHRS and YFSETQ. V was cut by 0 bases and J by 6 bases, with 10 bases left in between. There are 14 residues in the CDR3.

The rearrangement joins TRBV2 to TRBJ1-6; D is unresolved. The CDR3 loop spans 14 amino acids. V lost 7 bases and J lost 6, with 13 bases in between. CDR1 SNHLY and CDR2 FYNNEI come from the germline V gene. The CDR3 sequence: CASNTRSSNSPLHF. The DNA of the CDR3 is TGTGCCAGCAATACCAGATCGTCTAATTCACCCCTCCACTTT.

This clonotype was seen many times. This chain uses TRBV9 with TRBJ1-3, with 9 positions matching TRBD1. This CDR3 has 16 amino acids. Germline CDR1 reads SGDLS; CDR2 reads YYNGEE. Germline trimming cut 2 bases from V and 3 bases from J; bases unmatched to any gene: 6. CDR3: CASSVSRQGVGNTIYF. As DNA, the CDR3 is TGTGCCAGCAGCGTCTCCCGACAGGGGGTTGGAAACACCATATATTTT.